These 23 T cell receptor beta chains were sequenced from one sample in a study of vaccination effects on CD4 cells after COVID-19. Expansion of antigen-specific CD4+ T cells with viral peptide pools was carried out by the ViraFEST assay before sequencing. Having been cultured for about 10 days, the cells underwent CD4+ T cell isolation. Participants completed two doses of the BNT162b2 or mRNA-1273 vaccine. Sequencing used immunoSEQ multiplex PCR; TCRdb keeps in-frame clones, though not all of them. There are about 22,000 clones in the sample; 60% to 75% occur only once, and around 9.6% lies in the top ten. Which antigens these TCRs recognize remains unknown. The source material was CD4+ T cells from PBMCs cultured with HCoV-NL63 spike peptides, sampled after COVID-19 vaccination. These receptors were obtained from a human donor who received a COVID-19 vaccine.

This clone occurred a few times. The chain couples TRBV15 to TRBJ1-4, with 11 nucleotides matching TRBD1. Germline CDR1 reads LNHNV; CDR2 reads YYDKDF (reference sequence). The junction had 5 bases not matched to a gene; V was cut back by 3 bases and J by 8 bases. This CDR3 comprises 15 residues. The CDR3 reads CATSSPGTGGEKLFF. As DNA, the CDR3 is TGTGCCACCAGCAGCCCGGGGACAGGGGGGGAAAAACTGTTTTTT.

This chain connects TRBV3-1 (or the pseudogene TRBV3-2) to TRBJ1-1; D perhaps matches TRBD1 (6 bases). Germline V lookup: CDR1 LGHDT, CDR2 YNNKEL (reference sequence). The ends were cut back, 4 bases at V and 8 bases at J, with 14 bases in the middle. This CDR3 contains 13 residues. CDR3 amino acids: CASSRLTGPEAFF. The CDR3 DNA is TGTGCCAGCAGCCGTCTTACAGGGCCCGAAGCTTTCTTT.

For the CDR3, the DNA is TGTGCCAGCTCGCCCACGGGACTTTTCAATGAGCAGTTCTTC. Translated: CASSPTGLFNEQFF. The gene calls are TRBV18 and TRBJ2-1; possible D gene TRBD2, 6 bases. CDR1 is KGHSH and CDR2 is LQKENI in the germline V gene. This CDR3 comprises 14 residues. The V gene lost 6 bases and the J gene lost 6 bases, with 15 bases spanning the gap.

The J gene is TRBJ1-1, the V gene TRBV21-1. TRBV21-1 is a pseudogene. The CDR3 is made up of 20 amino acids. The CDR3 bases are TGTGCCAGCAGCAGAACTGCGGGGGACGGATATACGGCCGCGAACACTGAAGCTTTCTTT. It encodes CASSRTAGDGYTAANTEAFF.

This sequence joins TRBV11-3 and TRBJ2-2, with 7 nucleotides matching TRBD2. The V segment lost 5 bases and the J segment 0 bases; nucleotides outside the gene matches: 3. The germline V gene encodes CDR1 SGHNT and CDR2 YENEEA. This CDR3 spans 15 amino acids. The chain's CDR3 is CASSPGLANTGELFF. The CDR3 region has the DNA TGTGCCAGCAGCCCCGGACTAGCGAACACCGGGGAGCTGTTTTTT. The entire variable domain, with the rest obtained from reference TRBV11-3 and TRBJ2-2, is as follows: EAGVVQSPRYKIIEKKQPVAFWCNPISGHNTLYWYLQNLGQGPELLIRYENEEAVDDSQLPKDRFSAERLKGVDSTLKIQPAELGDSAVYLCASSPGLANTGELFFGEGSRLTVL.

Written as DNA, the CDR3 is TGTGCCAGCAGCGTAGGAGTAGCGGGGGGGTTCGCCTCCTACGAGCAGTACTTC. This encodes CASSVGVAGGFASYEQYF. This chain links TRBV9 with TRBJ2-7; TRBD2 aligns across 11 bases. The CDR3 totals 18 residues. CDR1 is SGDLS and CDR2 is YYNGEE in the germline V gene. The V segment lost 0 bases and the J segment 0 bases; nucleotides outside the gene matches: 8.

The rearrangement uses TRBV6-4 and TRBJ1-4, with D unresolved. The CDR3 runs 18 residues. Germline V gene sequence: CDR1 MRHNA, CDR2 SNTAGT. Trimming left V 7 bases short and J 4 bases short, with 25 bases between. The CDR3 here is CASIFMGEQTESNEKLFF. The CDR3 nucleotides are TGTGCCAGCATTTTTATGGGTGAGCAAACCGAAAGTAATGAAAAACTGTTTTTT.

The V gene is TRBV6-2 or TRBV6-3, the J gene TRBJ2-2, with D uncertain. The CDR3 has 12 amino acids. The germline V gene has CDR1 MNHEY and CDR2 SVGEGT. V lost 6 bases and J lost 6, with 8 bases in between. The CDR3 sequence: CASSRAAGELFF. The CDR3 coding sequence is TGTGCCAGCAGCCGGGCGGCCGGGGAGCTGTTTTTT.

This clone was detected a few times. This CDR3 is CASSYSSSSYEQYF. CDR3 nucleotide sequence: TGTGCCAGCAGTTACTCGTCCAGCTCCTACGAGCAGTACTTC. The genes are TRBV6-5 and TRBJ2-7; D unresolved. The germline CDR1 and CDR2 sequences are MNHEY and SVGAGI. The germline V and J ends were trimmed by 0 bases and 0 bases, with 6 bases remaining between them. The CDR3 has 14 residues.

This clone was counted only a few times. The chain has TRBV29-1 and TRBJ1-2; 9 bases are a match to TRBD1. The CDR3 is made up of 11 amino acids. Unmatched junction bases numbered 3, after V lost 6 bases and J lost 7 bases. Germline V gene data show CDR1 as SQVTM and CDR2 as ANQGSEA. CDR3 nucleotide sequence: TGCAGCGTAGGGGGACAGGGTGGCTACACCTTC. Encoded protein: CSVGGQGGYTF.

This clone was found a few times. This chain links TRBV6-6 with TRBJ1-1; 10 bases agree with TRBD1. The CDR3 spans 15 residues. The germline CDR1 and CDR2 sequences are MNHNY and SVGAGI (reference sequence). Trimming removed 5 bases from V and 4 bases from J; junction bases left unmatched: 7. The CDR3 nucleotides read TGTGCCAGCAGTAACGACAGGGGGCAGGGCACTGAAGCTTTCTTT. Protein product: CASSNDRGQGTEAFF.

V is TRBV7-2 and J is TRBJ1-1; D is unclear. Trimming left V 1 base short and J 1 base short, with 10 bases between. The CDR3 runs 15 residues. The germline gives CDR1 SGHTA, CDR2 FQGNSA. The CDR3 loop reads CASSLGRLSNTEAFF. The CDR3 nucleotides read TGTGCCAGCAGCTTAGGCAGACTATCGAACACTGAAGCTTTCTTT.

This clone has just one count. This chain connects TRBV19 to TRBJ2-1, with D possibly matching TRBD1 (6 bases). The V end was cut by 5 bases, the J end by 5 bases, with 19 bases between. CDR1 and CDR2 from the germline V gene are LNHDA and SQIVND (reference sequence). CDR3 length: 16 amino acids. CDR3 nucleotide sequence: TGTGCCAGTAGTCTCCGACAGCGCAGGGGACACAATGAGCAGTTCTTC. It codes for CASSLRQRRGHNEQFF.

This sequence joins TRBV7-2 and TRBJ1-1; D possibly corresponds to TRBD1 (6 bases). Looked up from germline, CDR1 is SGHTA and CDR2 is FQGNSA. V was pared by 5 bases and J by 7 bases, with 14 bases between. The CDR3 has 13 residues. The CDR3 DNA reads TGTGCCAGCAGCACCCCAAGCAGGGGTGAAGCTTTCTTT. Translated, it gives CASSTPSRGEAFF. The full variable domain, rest sourced from reference TRBV7-2 and TRBJ1-1, is GAGVSQSPSNKVTEKGKDVELRCDPISGHTALYWYRQSLGQGLEFLIYFQGNSAPDKSGLPSDRFSAERTGGSVSTLTIQRTQQEDSAVYLCASSTPSRGEAFFGQGTRLTVV.

V is TRBV4-1 and J is TRBJ1-6, with TRBD1 as a possible D gene (5 bases). The ends were cut back, 0 bases at V and 7 bases at J, with 16 bases in the middle. Germline V CDR1 and CDR2: MGHRA, YSYEKL. This CDR3 contains 17 residues. CDR3 in amino acids: CASSQDPRGEGNSPLHF. In DNA, the CDR3 is TGCGCCAGCAGCCAAGACCCAAGGGGCGAAGGGAATTCACCCCTCCACTTT.

The V call is TRBV9, the J call TRBJ2-7, with D possibly TRBD1 on 6 matching bases. V lost 3 bases and J 4 bases, leaving 14 bases between the germline ends. The germline gives CDR1 SGDLS, CDR2 YYNGEE. The CDR3 covers 14 residues. CDR3 residues: CASSGRDTLYEQYF. CDR3 coding DNA: TGTGCCAGCAGCGGCAGGGACACACTATACGAGCAGTACTTC.

This chain links TRBV5-1 with TRBJ2-1, with 11 bases fitting TRBD2. J gave up 8 bases and V 0 bases, and 4 bases lay outside the gene matches. The CDR3 contains 15 residues. From germline, CDR1 is SGHRS and CDR2 YFSETQ. The CDR3 spells CASSLASGGFDEQFF. CDR3 DNA: TGCGCCAGCAGCTTGGCTAGCGGGGGGTTCGATGAGCAGTTCTTC.

The V call is TRBV6-5, the J call TRBJ1-2; tentatively, D is TRBD1 (5 bases). The germline CDR1 and CDR2 sequences are MNHEY and SVGAGI. This CDR3 spans 14 amino acids. With 7 bases removed from V and 4 bases from J, the gap between germline ends came to 16 bases. CDR3 DNA sequence: TGTGCCAGCACCGATCCGCAGGGTGGCTATGGCTACACCTTC. Translating it yields CASTDPQGGYGYTF.

The sample holds a few counts of this clone. The chain recombines TRBV7-9 with TRBJ1-3, with 10 bases lining up with TRBD1. The CDR3 is 13 residues long. Germline assignment: CDR1 SEHNR and CDR2 FQNEAQ (reference sequence). J was trimmed by 2 bases and V by 11 bases; bases with no gene match: 3. This CDR3 is CAADRGAGNTIYF. CDR3 in DNA: TGTGCCGCGGACAGGGGGGCTGGAAACACCATATATTTT.

The chain joins TRBV3-1 (or the pseudogene TRBV3-2) to TRBJ2-3, with 7 bases aligning to TRBD2. With V trimmed by 0 bases and J by 0 bases, 9 bases remained unmatched. Germline V gene sequence: CDR1 LGHDT, CDR2 YNNKEL (reference sequence). The CDR3 runs to 18 residues. Written as DNA, the CDR3 is TGTGCCAGCAGCCAAGATTCGCGGGAGAGTTTCAGCACAGATACGCAGTATTTT. It is translated as CASSQDSRESFSTDTQYF.

This clone has just one count. The chain employs TRBV18 and TRBJ1-2; 7 bases match TRBD1. The CDR3 runs 13 residues. J gave up 7 bases and V 6 bases, and 8 bases lay outside the gene matches. The V gene's germline CDR1 is KGHSH and CDR2 LQKENI. Here the CDR3 reads CASSGDRVSGYTF. DNA for the CDR3: TGTGCCAGCTCCGGAGACAGGGTCTCTGGCTACACCTTC.

The chain links TRBV18 to TRBJ1-5; D unresolved. The length of the CDR3 is 13 residues. The germline gives CDR1 KGHSH, CDR2 LQKENI. Deletions cut 6 bases from V and 6 bases from J, with 12 bases between. CDR3 residues: CASSRAPSQPQHF. The CDR3 region has the DNA TGTGCCAGCTCCCGAGCCCCCTCTCAGCCCCAGCATTTT.

The V call is TRBV6-1, the J call TRBJ2-6, with TRBD1 identical over 9 bases. Trimming at V came to 2 bases and at J to 1 base, leaving 12 bases not matched to a gene. This CDR3 comprises 20 residues. The germline gives CDR1 MNHNS, CDR2 SASEGT. CDR3 loop: CASSEKIGDRVLSGANVLTF. In DNA form, the CDR3 reads TGTGCCAGCAGTGAAAAGATCGGGGACAGGGTACTGTCTGGGGCCAACGTCCTGACTTTC.